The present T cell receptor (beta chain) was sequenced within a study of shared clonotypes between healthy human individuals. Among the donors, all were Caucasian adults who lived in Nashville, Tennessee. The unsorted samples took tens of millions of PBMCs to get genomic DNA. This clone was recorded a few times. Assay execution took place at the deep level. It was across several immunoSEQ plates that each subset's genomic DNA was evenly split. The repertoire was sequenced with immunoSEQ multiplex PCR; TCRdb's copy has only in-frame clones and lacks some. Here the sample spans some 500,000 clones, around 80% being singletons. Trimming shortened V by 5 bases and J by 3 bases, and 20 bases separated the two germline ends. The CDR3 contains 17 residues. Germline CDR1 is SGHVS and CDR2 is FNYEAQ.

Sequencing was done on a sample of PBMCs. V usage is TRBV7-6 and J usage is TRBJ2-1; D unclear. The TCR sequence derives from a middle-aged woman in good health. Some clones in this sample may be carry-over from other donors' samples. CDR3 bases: TGTGCCAGCAGCCCAGGTGGTGCAGGCGAAAACTACAATGAGCAGTTCTTC. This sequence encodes CASSPGGAGENYNEQFF.